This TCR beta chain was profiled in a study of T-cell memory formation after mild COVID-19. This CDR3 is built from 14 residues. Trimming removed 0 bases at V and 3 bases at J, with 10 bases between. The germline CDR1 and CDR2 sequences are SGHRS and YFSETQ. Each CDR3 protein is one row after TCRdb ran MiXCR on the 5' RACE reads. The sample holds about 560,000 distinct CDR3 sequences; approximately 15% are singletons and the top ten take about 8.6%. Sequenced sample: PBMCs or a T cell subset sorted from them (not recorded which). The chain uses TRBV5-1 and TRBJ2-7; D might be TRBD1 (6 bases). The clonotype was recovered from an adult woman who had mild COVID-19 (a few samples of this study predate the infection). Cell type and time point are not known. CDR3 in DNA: TGCGCCAGCAGCTTGGGACAGGAAGTCTACGAGCAGTACTTC. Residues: CASSLGQEVYEQYF.